This T cell receptor beta chain was identified during a study of blood T cell repertoires in COVID-19. Study background: T cells, B-cell-depleted T cells, or PBMCs supplied cDNA or gDNA.

Germline loops: CDR1 LGHDT, CDR2 YNNKEL (reference sequence). After removal of 0 bases from V and 6 bases from J, the junction contained 5 bases not matched to a gene. The CDR3 is 15 residues long. Original analysis: Amplifying reference gene primers gave estimates of nucleated cell counts. TCRdb's copy holds only in-frame clones and misses some; the assay was immunoSEQ multiplex PCR. V, J and clone size are those of that table, while D and trimming were read from the DNA. The profile shows around 69,000 clones, approximately 85% of them singletons. Sequences were obtained from peripheral blood. V and J are TRBV3-1 (or the pseudogene TRBV3-2) and TRBJ2-3, with TRBD2 matching over 8 bases. The TCR originated in a man in his fifties with acute or convalescent COVID-19. CDR3 sequence: CASSQDFERGDTQYF. CDR3 nucleotide sequence: TGTGCCAGCAGCCAAGATTTCGAGCGGGGGGATACGCAGTATTTT.